The clone carrying this TCR beta chain has a count of ten or more. The antigen remains unidentified. Germline-derived CDR1 and CDR2 are MDHEN and SYDVKM. CDR3 size: 17 residues. V lost 6 bases, J lost 0 bases, and 18 bases lay in between. The sample originates from a study of regulatory T cells in long-lasting Graves disease. Study-wide points: With persistent disease, TRBV28, TRBJ1-2 and TRBJ2-5 were the favored segments. Relative to newly diagnosed Graves' patients, persistent ones had lower TCR diversity. New patients shared fewer public clonotypes (around 970) than persistent patients did (roughly 2,500).

Relying on iRepertoire HTBI primers and Arm-PCR of CDR3 regions, the team built TCR beta libraries. Each CDR3 protein is one row after TCRdb ran MiXCR on the multiplex PCR reads. The sample has 200,000 to 250,000 distinct CDR3 sequences, approximately 16% seen once. Described time point: newly diagnosed GD, antithyroid drugs for less than 3 months. PBMC-derived RNA was used for the TCR library. Sequenced material: peripheral blood mononuclear cells (PBMCs), taken at new diagnosis, from a patient treated with antithyroid drugs. This receptor was taken from a female donor with Graves disease. The chain carries TRBV28 and TRBJ2-1; D gene unclear. Written as DNA, the CDR3 is TGTGCCAGCAGAGGCTCGGGCCACGTGAGCTCCTACAATGAGCAGTTCTTC. Translating gives CASRGSGHVSSYNEQFF.